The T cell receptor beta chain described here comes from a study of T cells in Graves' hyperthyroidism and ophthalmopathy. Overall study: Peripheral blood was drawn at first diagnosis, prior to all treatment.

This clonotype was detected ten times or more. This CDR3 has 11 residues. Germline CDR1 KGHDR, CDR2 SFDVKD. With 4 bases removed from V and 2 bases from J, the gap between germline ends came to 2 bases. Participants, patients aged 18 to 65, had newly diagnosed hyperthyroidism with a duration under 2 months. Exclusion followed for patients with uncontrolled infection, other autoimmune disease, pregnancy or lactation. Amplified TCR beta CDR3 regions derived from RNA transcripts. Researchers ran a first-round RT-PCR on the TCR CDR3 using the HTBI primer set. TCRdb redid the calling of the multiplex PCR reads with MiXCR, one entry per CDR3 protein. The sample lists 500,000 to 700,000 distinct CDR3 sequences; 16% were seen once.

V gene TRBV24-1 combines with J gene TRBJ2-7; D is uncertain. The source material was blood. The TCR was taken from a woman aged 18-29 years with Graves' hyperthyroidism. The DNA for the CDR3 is TGTGCCACCAGTGACGCCTACGAGCAGTACTTC. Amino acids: CATSDAYEQYF.